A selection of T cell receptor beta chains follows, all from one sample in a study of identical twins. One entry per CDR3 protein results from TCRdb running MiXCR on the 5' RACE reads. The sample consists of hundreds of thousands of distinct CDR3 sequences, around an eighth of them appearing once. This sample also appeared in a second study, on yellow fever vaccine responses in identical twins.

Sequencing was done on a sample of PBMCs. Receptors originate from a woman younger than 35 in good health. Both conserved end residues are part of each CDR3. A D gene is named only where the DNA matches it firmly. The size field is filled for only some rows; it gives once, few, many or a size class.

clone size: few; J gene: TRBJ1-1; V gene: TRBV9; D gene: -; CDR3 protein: CASSAVPSGFGVNTEAFF; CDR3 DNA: TGTGCCAGCAGCGCAGTTCCTAGCGGGTTTGGGGTTAACACTGAAGCTTTCTTT
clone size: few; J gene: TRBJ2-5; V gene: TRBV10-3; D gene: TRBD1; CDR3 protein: CAISEWGQGDTETQYF; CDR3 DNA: TGTGCCATCAGTGAGTGGGGACAGGGGGACACGGAGACCCAGTACTTC
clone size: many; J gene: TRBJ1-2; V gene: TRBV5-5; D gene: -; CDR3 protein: CASSLEAFYGYTF; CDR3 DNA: TGTGCCAGCAGCTTGGAGGCTTTCTATGGCTACACCTTC
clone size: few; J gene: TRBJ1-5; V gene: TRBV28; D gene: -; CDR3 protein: CASRMGPHYNQPQHF; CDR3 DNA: TGTGCCAGCAGAATGGGGCCGCACTACAATCAGCCCCAGCATTTT
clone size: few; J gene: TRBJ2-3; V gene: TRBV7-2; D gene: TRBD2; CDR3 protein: CASSLTLAGGPTDTQYF; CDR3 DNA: TGTGCCAGCAGCCTAACCCTAGCGGGAGGGCCCACAGATACGCAGTATTTT
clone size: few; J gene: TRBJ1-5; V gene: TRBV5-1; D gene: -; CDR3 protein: CASSGREAQHF; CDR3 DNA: TGCGCCAGCAGCGGCAGGGAGGCCCAGCATTTT
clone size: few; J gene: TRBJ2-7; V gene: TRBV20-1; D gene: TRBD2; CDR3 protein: CSAVSRFGTSGRAVYEQYF; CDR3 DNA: TGCAGTGCTGTCTCTAGGTTCGGGACTAGCGGGAGGGCCGTCTACGAGCAGTACTTC
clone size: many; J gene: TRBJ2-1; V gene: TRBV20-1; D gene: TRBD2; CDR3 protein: CSASPLAGGSYNEQFF; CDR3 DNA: TGCAGTGCTAGCCCCCTAGCGGGGGGTTCCTACAATGAGCAGTTCTTC
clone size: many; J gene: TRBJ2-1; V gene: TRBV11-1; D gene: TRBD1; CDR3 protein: CASSKDRAEVRYNEQFF; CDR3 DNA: TGTGCCAGCAGTAAGGACAGGGCGGAGGTTAGGTACAATGAGCAGTTCTTC
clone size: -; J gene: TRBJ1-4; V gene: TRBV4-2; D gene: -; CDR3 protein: CASSPADGGVNEKLFF; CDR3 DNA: TGTGCCAGCAGCCCAGCGGACGGGGGAGTTAATGAAAAACTGTTTTTT
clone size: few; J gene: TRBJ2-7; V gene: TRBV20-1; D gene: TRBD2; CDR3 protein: CSARRPSGTYEQYF; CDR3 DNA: TGCAGTGCTAGACGGCCTAGCGGGACCTACGAGCAGTACTTC
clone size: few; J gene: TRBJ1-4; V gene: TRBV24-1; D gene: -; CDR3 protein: CATSPGENEKLFF; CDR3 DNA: TGTGCCACCAGTCCAGGGGAGAATGAAAAACTGTTTTTT
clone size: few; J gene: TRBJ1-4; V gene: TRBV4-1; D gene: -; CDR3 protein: CASSQVQSLLEKLFF; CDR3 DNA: TGCGCCAGCAGCCAAGTGCAGAGTCTTTTGGAAAAACTGTTTTTT
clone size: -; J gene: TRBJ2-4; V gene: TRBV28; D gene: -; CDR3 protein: CASSLIVLAGENIQYF; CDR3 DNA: TGTGCCAGCAGTTTAATAGTTCTGGCAGGGGAAAACATTCAGTACTTC
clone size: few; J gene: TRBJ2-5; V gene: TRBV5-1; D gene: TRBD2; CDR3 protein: CASSFGLAGGPKETQYF; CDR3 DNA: TGCGCCAGCAGTTTCGGACTAGCGGGGGGCCCGAAAGAGACCCAGTACTTC
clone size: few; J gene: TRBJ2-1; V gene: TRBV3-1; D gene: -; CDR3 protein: CASSQAAEQFF; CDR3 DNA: TGTGCCAGCAGCCAAGCGGCTGAGCAGTTCTTC
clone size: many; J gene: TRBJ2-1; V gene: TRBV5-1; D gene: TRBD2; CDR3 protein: CASSFSGGAEEQFF; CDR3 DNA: TGCGCCAGCAGCTTTAGCGGGGGGGCCGAAGAGCAGTTCTTC
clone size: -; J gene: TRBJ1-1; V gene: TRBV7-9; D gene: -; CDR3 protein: CASNKPGRTEAFF; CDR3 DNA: TGTGCCAGCAATAAGCCGGGGCGCACTGAAGCTTTCTTT
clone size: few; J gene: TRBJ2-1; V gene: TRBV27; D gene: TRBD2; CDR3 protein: CASSSGRTIKGDEQFF; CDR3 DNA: TGTGCCAGCTCTAGCGGGAGGACCATAAAAGGGGATGAGCAGTTCTTC
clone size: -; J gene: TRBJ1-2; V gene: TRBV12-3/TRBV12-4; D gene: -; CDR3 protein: CASSFGQFNYGYTF; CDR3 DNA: TGTGCCAGCAGTTTCGGTCAGTTTAACTATGGCTACACCTTC
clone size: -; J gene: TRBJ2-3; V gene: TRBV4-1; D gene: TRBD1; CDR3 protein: CASSQEKLGQRLTDTQYF; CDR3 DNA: TGCGCCAGCAGCCAGGAAAAGCTGGGACAGCGGCTCACAGATACGCAGTATTTT
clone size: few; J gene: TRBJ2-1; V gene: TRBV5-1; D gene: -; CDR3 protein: CASTESGQPYNEQFF; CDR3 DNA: TGCGCCAGCACCGAGAGCGGGCAGCCTTACAATGAGCAGTTCTTC
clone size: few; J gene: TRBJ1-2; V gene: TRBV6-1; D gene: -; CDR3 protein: CASSRLAGTNNYGYTF; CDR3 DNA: TGTGCCAGCAGTCGTCTTGCCGGGACAAATAACTATGGCTACACCTTC
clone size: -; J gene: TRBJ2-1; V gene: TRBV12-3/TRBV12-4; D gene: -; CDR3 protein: CASKLARPSGNNEQFF; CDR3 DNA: TGTGCCAGCAAACTTGCCCGCCCTTCGGGTAACAATGAGCAGTTCTTC
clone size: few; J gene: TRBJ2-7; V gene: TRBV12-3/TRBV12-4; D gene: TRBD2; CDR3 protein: CASSLVAGDTYEQYF; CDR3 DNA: TGTGCCAGCAGTTTAGTAGCGGGAGACACCTACGAGCAGTACTTC
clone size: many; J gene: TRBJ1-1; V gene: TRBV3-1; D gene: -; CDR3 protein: CASRSGETEAFF; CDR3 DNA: TGTGCCAGCAGATCCGGAGAGACTGAAGCTTTCTTT
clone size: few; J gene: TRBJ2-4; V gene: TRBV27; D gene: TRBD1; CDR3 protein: CASSFRPGGTKNIQYF; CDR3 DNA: TGTGCCAGCAGTTTTCGCCCAGGGGGCACCAAAAACATTCAGTACTTC
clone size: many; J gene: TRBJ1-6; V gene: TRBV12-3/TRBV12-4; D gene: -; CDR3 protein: CASRYSGLVGSPLHF; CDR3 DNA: TGTGCCAGCAGGTACTCGGGACTCGTTGGGTCACCCCTCCACTTT
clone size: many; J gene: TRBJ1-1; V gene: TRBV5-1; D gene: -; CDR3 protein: CASSIDRNTEAFF; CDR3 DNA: TGCGCCAGCAGCATCGACCGGAACACTGAAGCTTTCTTT
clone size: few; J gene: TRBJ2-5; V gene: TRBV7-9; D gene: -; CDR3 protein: CASSLESRIQETQYF; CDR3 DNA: TGTGCCAGCAGCTTAGAGTCAAGGATACAAGAGACCCAGTACTTC
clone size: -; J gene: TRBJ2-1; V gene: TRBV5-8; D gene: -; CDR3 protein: CASSLSRVEQFF; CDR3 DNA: TGTGCCAGCAGCTTGAGTAGGGTTGAGCAGTTCTTC
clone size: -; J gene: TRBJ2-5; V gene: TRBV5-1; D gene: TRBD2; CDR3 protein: CASRLGSGRNEETQYF; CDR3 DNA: TGCGCCAGCAGGTTGGGTAGCGGGAGGAATGAAGAGACCCAGTACTTC
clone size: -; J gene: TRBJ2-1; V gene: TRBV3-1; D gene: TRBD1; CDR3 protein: CASSQGGGGQGYNEQFF; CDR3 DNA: TGTGCCAGCAGCCAAGGGGGTGGGGGACAGGGTTACAATGAGCAGTTCTTC
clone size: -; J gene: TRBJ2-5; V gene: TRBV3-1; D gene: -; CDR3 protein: CASRFVGEETQYF; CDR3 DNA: TGTGCCAGCCGCTTTGTGGGGGAGGAGACCCAGTACTTC
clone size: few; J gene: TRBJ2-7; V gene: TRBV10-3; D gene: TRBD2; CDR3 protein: CAIIRTATSGRATTYEQYF; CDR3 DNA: TGTGCCATCATCCGGACGGCTACTAGCGGGAGGGCCACAACCTACGAGCAGTACTTC
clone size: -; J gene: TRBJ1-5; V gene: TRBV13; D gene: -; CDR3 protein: CASSKGKGQLQHF; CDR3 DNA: TGTGCCAGCAGCAAGGGAAAAGGCCAGCTCCAGCATTTT
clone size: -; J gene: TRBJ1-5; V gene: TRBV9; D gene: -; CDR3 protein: CASSAGPGGNQPQHF; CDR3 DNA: TGTGCCAGCAGCGCGGGGCCCGGGGGCAATCAGCCCCAGCATTTT
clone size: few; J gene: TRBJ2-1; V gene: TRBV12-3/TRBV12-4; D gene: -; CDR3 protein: CASSFQAYNEQFF; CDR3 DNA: TGTGCCAGCAGTTTCCAAGCTTACAATGAGCAGTTCTTC
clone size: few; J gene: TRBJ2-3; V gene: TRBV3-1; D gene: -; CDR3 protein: CASSPGTPVGRTDTQYF; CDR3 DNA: TGTGCCAGCAGCCCAGGGACTCCTGTGGGGCGCACAGATACGCAGTATTTT
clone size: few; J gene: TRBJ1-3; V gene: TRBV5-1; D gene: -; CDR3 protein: CASSLDIGPSGNTIYF; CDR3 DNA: TGCGCCAGCAGCTTGGATATAGGACCTTCTGGAAACACCATATATTTT
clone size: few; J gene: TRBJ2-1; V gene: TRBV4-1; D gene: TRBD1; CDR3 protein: CASSQRDRAIDEQFF; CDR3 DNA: TGCGCCAGCAGCCAACGGGACAGGGCCATTGATGAGCAGTTCTTC
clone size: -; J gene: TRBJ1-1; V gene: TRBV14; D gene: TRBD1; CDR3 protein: CASSQRTGSTEAFF; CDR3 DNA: TGTGCCAGCAGCCAAAGGACAGGCAGCACTGAAGCTTTCTTT
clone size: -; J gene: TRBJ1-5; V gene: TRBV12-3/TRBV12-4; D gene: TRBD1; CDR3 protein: CASSLDRSRNQPQHF; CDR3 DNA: TGTGCCAGCAGTTTGGACAGGTCCCGCAATCAGCCCCAGCATTTT
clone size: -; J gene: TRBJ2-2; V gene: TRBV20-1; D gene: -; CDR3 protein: CSARDSLGEGTGELFF; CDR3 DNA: TGCAGTGCTAGAGATTCCCTGGGGGAAGGGACCGGGGAGCTGTTTTTT
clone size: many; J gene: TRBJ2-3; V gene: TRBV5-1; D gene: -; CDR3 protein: CASSLTTDTQYF; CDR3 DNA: TGTGCCAGCAGCTTAACCACAGATACGCAGTATTTT
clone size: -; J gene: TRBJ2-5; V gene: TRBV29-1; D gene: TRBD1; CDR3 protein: CSVAPLTGAGETQYF; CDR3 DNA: TGCAGCGTTGCCCCCCTAACAGGGGCTGGAGAGACCCAGTACTTC
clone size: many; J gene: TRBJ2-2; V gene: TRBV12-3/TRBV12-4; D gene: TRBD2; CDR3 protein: CASSFYPLREGTGELFF; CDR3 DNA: TGTGCCAGCAGTTTTTACCCCCTCCGGGAGGGCACCGGGGAGCTGTTTTTT
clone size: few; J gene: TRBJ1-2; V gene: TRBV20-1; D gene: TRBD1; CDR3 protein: CSARVDGTGKDDGYTF; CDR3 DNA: TGCAGTGCTAGAGTGGACGGGACAGGGAAGGACGATGGCTACACCTTC
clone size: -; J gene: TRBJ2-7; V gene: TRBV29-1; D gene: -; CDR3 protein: CSVGRENEQYF; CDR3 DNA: TGCAGCGTTGGAAGGGAGAACGAGCAGTACTTC
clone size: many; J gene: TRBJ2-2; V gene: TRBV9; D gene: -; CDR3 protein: CASSVGKANTGELFF; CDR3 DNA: TGTGCCAGCAGCGTAGGAAAAGCGAACACCGGGGAGCTGTTTTTT
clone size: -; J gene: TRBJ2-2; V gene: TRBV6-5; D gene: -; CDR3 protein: CASSYFSSTGELFF; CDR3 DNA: TGTGCCAGCAGTTACTTTAGCAGCACCGGGGAGCTGTTTTTT
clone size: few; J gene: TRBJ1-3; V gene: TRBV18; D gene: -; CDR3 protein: CASSPTSGASGNTIYF; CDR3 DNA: TGTGCCAGCTCACCAACGTCCGGGGCCTCTGGAAACACCATATATTTT
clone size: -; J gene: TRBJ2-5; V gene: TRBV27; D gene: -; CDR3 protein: CASSFYGRVGKGTQYF; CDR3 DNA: TGTGCCAGCAGTTTTTACGGCAGAGTAGGGAAAGGGACCCAGTACTTC
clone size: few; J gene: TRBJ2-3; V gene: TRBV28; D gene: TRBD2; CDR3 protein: CASSQELISGARYTQYF; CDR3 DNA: TGTGCCAGCAGTCAGGAGTTGATTAGCGGGGCACGATATACGCAGTATTTT